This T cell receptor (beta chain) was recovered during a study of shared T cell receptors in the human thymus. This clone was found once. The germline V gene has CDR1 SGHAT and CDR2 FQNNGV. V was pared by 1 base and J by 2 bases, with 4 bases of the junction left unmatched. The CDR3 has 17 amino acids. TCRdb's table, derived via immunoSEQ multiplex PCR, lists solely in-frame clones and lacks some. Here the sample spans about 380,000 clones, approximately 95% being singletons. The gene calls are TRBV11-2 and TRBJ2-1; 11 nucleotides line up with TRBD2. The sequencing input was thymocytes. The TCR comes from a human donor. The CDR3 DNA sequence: TGTGCCAGCAGCTTAGCCCAGGGACTAGCGGCCTACAATGAGCAGTTCTTC. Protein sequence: CASSLAQGLAAYNEQFF.